Listed below are T cell receptor beta chains from one sample, sequenced in a study of blood T cell repertoires in COVID-19. Clones were read by immunoSEQ multiplex PCR, and TCRdb kept only the in-frame ones, dropping some. The table shows more than 200,000 clones, with 65% to 90% occurring only once. Sequencing was performed on PBMCs or T cells enriched from blood (not recorded which). These receptor sequences come from a man between 35 and 55 years old who had recovered from COVID-19. Each CDR3 is given with its conserved first and last residue. Each record gives: D gene, clone size, J gene, V gene, CDR3 DNA, CDR3 protein. A D gene is named only where the DNA matches it firmly. Some rows mark clone size as missing; the rest say once, few, many or name a class of expanded clone.

d_gene: NA; abundance: NA; j_gene: TRBJ2-2; v_gene: TRBV4-2; CDR3nt: TGTGCCAGCAGCCAAGGGCTGGCCCCGAACACCGGGGAGCTGTTTTTT; CDR3aa: CASSQGLAPNTGELFF
d_gene: NA; abundance: NA; j_gene: TRBJ1-3; v_gene: TRBV30; CDR3nt: TGTGCCTGGACTCCAGGGGATATTGGAAACACCATATATTTT; CDR3aa: CAWTPGDIGNTIYF
d_gene: NA; abundance: NA; j_gene: TRBJ1-2; v_gene: TRBV5-5; CDR3nt: TGTGCCAGCAGCAACTCAGGGGTCGCTAACTATGGCTACACCTTC; CDR3aa: CASSNSGVANYGYTF
d_gene: NA; abundance: NA; j_gene: TRBJ1-3; v_gene: TRBV10-3; CDR3nt: TGTGCCATCAAGACAGAAGTCTCTGGAAACACCATATATTTT; CDR3aa: CAIKTEVSGNTIYF
d_gene: NA; abundance: NA; j_gene: TRBJ1-1; v_gene: TRBV5-1; CDR3nt: TGCGCCAGCAGCCCCGACTCGACTCTGCTGGGGAACACTGAAGCTTTCTTT; CDR3aa: CASSPDSTLLGNTEAFF
d_gene: NA; abundance: once; j_gene: TRBJ1-1; v_gene: TRBV28; CDR3nt: TGTGCCAGCTCCGTTCCGGGACTCTCTGAAGCTTTCTTT; CDR3aa: CASSVPGLSEAFF
d_gene: NA; abundance: NA; j_gene: TRBJ1-3; v_gene: TRBV28; CDR3nt: TGTGCCAGCACCCGAGGGCTTTCTGGAAACACCATATATTTT; CDR3aa: CASTRGLSGNTIYF
d_gene: NA; abundance: few; j_gene: TRBJ1-4; v_gene: TRBV9; CDR3nt: TGTGCCAGCAGCGTGCAGGGGAATGAAAAACTGTTTTTT; CDR3aa: CASSVQGNEKLFF
d_gene: NA; abundance: once; j_gene: TRBJ1-2; v_gene: TRBV12-3/TRBV12-4; CDR3nt: TGTGCCAGCAGTTTCGCAGGGGAGCGGGGCTACACCTTC; CDR3aa: CASSFAGERGYTF
d_gene: TRBD1; abundance: few; j_gene: TRBJ2-3; v_gene: TRBV18; CDR3nt: TGTGCCAGCTCACGGACAGGGACAGATGATACGCAGTATTTT; CDR3aa: CASSRTGTDDTQYF
d_gene: TRBD2; abundance: once; j_gene: TRBJ2-3; v_gene: TRBV28; CDR3nt: TGTGCCAGCAGTTCCAGCGGGGGTACTAAAGTAGATACGCAGTATTTT; CDR3aa: CASSSSGGTKVDTQYF
d_gene: NA; abundance: NA; j_gene: TRBJ1-4; v_gene: TRBV5-8; CDR3nt: TGTGCCAGCAGCTTGGATCGGGGTCCAACTAATGAAAAACTGTTTTTT; CDR3aa: CASSLDRGPTNEKLFF
d_gene: NA; abundance: NA; j_gene: TRBJ1-1; v_gene: TRBV3-1/TRBV3-2; CDR3nt: TGTGCCAGCAGCCAAGGGTTCGAGTCTGAAGCTTTCTTT; CDR3aa: CASSQGFESEAFF
d_gene: TRBD1; abundance: NA; j_gene: TRBJ2-3; v_gene: TRBV28; CDR3nt: TGTGCCAGCACGACCCCAGGGACAGAATACACAGATACGCAGTATTTT; CDR3aa: CASTTPGTEYTDTQYF
d_gene: TRBD1; abundance: NA; j_gene: TRBJ2-7; v_gene: TRBV9; CDR3nt: TGTGCCAGCAGCGTAGGGGGACAGGCGAGCTCCTACGAGCAGTACTTC; CDR3aa: CASSVGGQASSYEQYF
d_gene: NA; abundance: NA; j_gene: TRBJ2-7; v_gene: TRBV12-2; CDR3nt: TGTGCAAGTCGCTTAGATCCCAGGGGTGGATCCTACGAGCAGTACTTC; CDR3aa: CASRLDPRGGSYEQYF
d_gene: TRBD2; abundance: NA; j_gene: TRBJ2-1; v_gene: TRBV14; CDR3nt: TGTGCCAGCAGCCAAGACTTCCGGACTAGCGGGAGGTATTCGAGCTCCTACAATGAGCAGTTCTTC; CDR3aa: CASSQDFRTSGRYSSSYNEQFF
d_gene: TRBD1; abundance: NA; j_gene: TRBJ1-2; v_gene: TRBV29-1; CDR3nt: TGCAGCGTTAAAGGGACAGTAGCTAACTATGGCTACACCTTC; CDR3aa: CSVKGTVANYGYTF
d_gene: TRBD2; abundance: NA; j_gene: TRBJ2-3; v_gene: TRBV29-1; CDR3nt: TGCAGCGTTGAAGGACTAGCGACAGATACGCAGTATTTT; CDR3aa: CSVEGLATDTQYF
d_gene: NA; abundance: few; j_gene: TRBJ1-1; v_gene: TRBV30; CDR3nt: TGTGCCTGGAGAGGGGTGGGGACTGAAGCTTTCTTT; CDR3aa: CAWRGVGTEAFF
d_gene: TRBD2; abundance: NA; j_gene: TRBJ2-1; v_gene: TRBV27; CDR3nt: TGTGCCAGCAGTTTTGGCGGCGGGGGAAACCAGTTCTTC; CDR3aa: CASSFGGGGNQFF
d_gene: TRBD1; abundance: NA; j_gene: TRBJ1-5; v_gene: TRBV28; CDR3nt: TGTGCCAGCAGTCTCTCGACAGGGGGCGACGATCAGCCCCAGCATTTT; CDR3aa: CASSLSTGGDDQPQHF
d_gene: TRBD2; abundance: NA; j_gene: TRBJ2-5; v_gene: TRBV29-1; CDR3nt: TGCAGCGTTGAGTACCTAGCGGGAGTAGAGACCCAGTACTTC; CDR3aa: CSVEYLAGVETQYF
d_gene: TRBD2; abundance: NA; j_gene: TRBJ2-1; v_gene: TRBV9; CDR3nt: TGTGCCAGCAGCGTAGGTGGTAGCGGGAGTTACGATGAGCAGTTCTTC; CDR3aa: CASSVGGSGSYDEQFF
d_gene: NA; abundance: once; j_gene: TRBJ1-6; v_gene: TRBV4-3; CDR3nt: TGCGCCAGCAGCCAAACAAGGGGCAGGGGTAATTCACCCCTCCACTTT; CDR3aa: CASSQTRGRGNSPLHF
d_gene: TRBD1; abundance: NA; j_gene: TRBJ2-7; v_gene: TRBV6-2/TRBV6-3; CDR3nt: TGTGCCAGCAGCCGATATGGACAGGGAACCTACGAGCAGTACTTC; CDR3aa: CASSRYGQGTYEQYF
d_gene: NA; abundance: NA; j_gene: TRBJ1-2; v_gene: TRBV6-2/TRBV6-3; CDR3nt: TGTGCCAGCAGCCGGGTGGCGGAGGGGCCGGGTGGCTACACCTTC; CDR3aa: CASSRVAEGPGGYTF
d_gene: NA; abundance: NA; j_gene: TRBJ2-1; v_gene: TRBV27; CDR3nt: TGTGCCAGCAGTCCCGGCGCGGGTGAGCAGTTCTTC; CDR3aa: CASSPGAGEQFF
d_gene: NA; abundance: once; j_gene: TRBJ1-1; v_gene: TRBV13; CDR3nt: TGTGCCAGCAGTTCGTATCCAGGGCCTCAGAGGACTGAAGCTTTCTTT; CDR3aa: CASSSYPGPQRTEAFF
d_gene: NA; abundance: NA; j_gene: TRBJ2-4; v_gene: TRBV21-1; CDR3nt: TGTGCCAGCAGCAAAGCGCTTGGCAGGGGGTCTCCTCTAGCCAAAAACATTCAGTACTTC; CDR3aa: CASSKALGRGSPLAKNIQYF
d_gene: TRBD1; abundance: NA; j_gene: TRBJ2-7; v_gene: TRBV6-5; CDR3nt: TGTGCCAGCAGTCGGTACGGGACAGGGGGAGAGCAGTACTTC; CDR3aa: CASSRYGTGGEQYF
d_gene: NA; abundance: few; j_gene: TRBJ2-7; v_gene: TRBV7-9; CDR3nt: TGTGCCAGCAGCTTACATGGCGGATCCTACGAGCAGTACTTC; CDR3aa: CASSLHGGSYEQYF
d_gene: TRBD1; abundance: NA; j_gene: TRBJ2-7; v_gene: TRBV18; CDR3nt: TGTGCCAGCTCACCTGGGACAGGGTCCATCGAGCAGTACTTC; CDR3aa: CASSPGTGSIEQYF
d_gene: NA; abundance: NA; j_gene: TRBJ1-4; v_gene: TRBV5-5; CDR3nt: TGTGCCAGCAGCTTAGGAGGGGGGGTTGGTGAAAAACTGTTTTTT; CDR3aa: CASSLGGGVGEKLFF
d_gene: NA; abundance: few; j_gene: TRBJ1-6; v_gene: TRBV5-1; CDR3nt: TGCGCCAGTCAGAAGGGGGTGGCCGAAAATTCACCCCTCCACTTT; CDR3aa: CASQKGVAENSPLHF
d_gene: NA; abundance: NA; j_gene: TRBJ2-6; v_gene: TRBV18; CDR3nt: TGTGCCAGCTCACCACCGATATGGAGCTCTGGGGCCAACGTCCTGACTTTC; CDR3aa: CASSPPIWSSGANVLTF
d_gene: TRBD1; abundance: once; j_gene: TRBJ1-6; v_gene: TRBV19; CDR3nt: TGTGCCAGTAGTACAACAGGGGAACGTTCACCCCTCCACTTT; CDR3aa: CASSTTGERSPLHF
d_gene: NA; abundance: NA; j_gene: TRBJ1-1; v_gene: TRBV18; CDR3nt: TGTGCCAGCTCGATAGGGAGGAACACTGAAGCTTTCTTT; CDR3aa: CASSIGRNTEAFF
d_gene: TRBD2; abundance: NA; j_gene: TRBJ2-7; v_gene: TRBV7-8; CDR3nt: TGTGCCAGCAGCTTAATCCACGGAGTTGGGACTAGCGGGACCGGGGGGTACGAGCAGTACTTC; CDR3aa: CASSLIHGVGTSGTGGYEQYF
d_gene: NA; abundance: NA; j_gene: TRBJ2-1; v_gene: TRBV15; CDR3nt: TGTGCCACCAGCAGAGCGGGGGTCGACGGGGTAACCTACAATGAGCAGTTCTTC; CDR3aa: CATSRAGVDGVTYNEQFF
d_gene: NA; abundance: NA; j_gene: TRBJ1-6; v_gene: TRBV6-5; CDR3nt: TGTGCCAGCCTCCGGGACTATAATTCACCCCTCCACTTT; CDR3aa: CASLRDYNSPLHF
d_gene: TRBD1; abundance: NA; j_gene: TRBJ2-7; v_gene: TRBV19; CDR3nt: TGTGCCAGTAGTATGGGTTCAGGGGGCTACGAGCAGTACTTC; CDR3aa: CASSMGSGGYEQYF
d_gene: NA; abundance: NA; j_gene: TRBJ1-6; v_gene: TRBV30; CDR3nt: TGTGCCTGGAGCCCTGACAAGCTGGTTTCACCCCTCCACTTT; CDR3aa: CAWSPDKLVSPLHF
d_gene: TRBD2; abundance: NA; j_gene: TRBJ2-1; v_gene: TRBV30; CDR3nt: TGTGCCTGGAGCGGGACTAGCGGGGTTTCTTACAATGAGCAGTTCTTC; CDR3aa: CAWSGTSGVSYNEQFF
d_gene: TRBD2; abundance: NA; j_gene: TRBJ2-3; v_gene: TRBV7-2; CDR3nt: TGTGCCAGCAGCCTCGGGACTAGCGGGCTGGGGGGCACAGATACGCAGTATTTT; CDR3aa: CASSLGTSGLGGTDTQYF
d_gene: NA; abundance: NA; j_gene: TRBJ1-5; v_gene: TRBV6-2/TRBV6-3; CDR3nt: TGTGCCAGCAGTTACACACCTCGTAGCAATCAGCCCCAGCATTTT; CDR3aa: CASSYTPRSNQPQHF
d_gene: NA; abundance: NA; j_gene: TRBJ1-1; v_gene: TRBV4-2; CDR3nt: TGTGCCAGCAGCCAACTTGGGACAAACACTGAAGCTTTCTTT; CDR3aa: CASSQLGTNTEAFF
d_gene: NA; abundance: NA; j_gene: TRBJ1-2; v_gene: TRBV28; CDR3nt: TGTGCCAGCAGTTTATTCTGGGGTAGCGATGGCTACACCTTC; CDR3aa: CASSLFWGSDGYTF
d_gene: TRBD2; abundance: NA; j_gene: TRBJ2-5; v_gene: TRBV6-2/TRBV6-3; CDR3nt: TGTGCCAGCAGTTACAGCAGCGGGAGTATACCAGAGACCCAGTACTTC; CDR3aa: CASSYSSGSIPETQYF
d_gene: TRBD2; abundance: NA; j_gene: TRBJ2-5; v_gene: TRBV11-2; CDR3nt: TGTGCCAGCAGCCTGAGGTCTAGCGGGGAGACCCAGTACTTC; CDR3aa: CASSLRSSGETQYF
d_gene: TRBD2; abundance: NA; j_gene: TRBJ2-3; v_gene: TRBV10-3; CDR3nt: TGTGCCATCAGGCCGAGCGCGGCTAGCGGGACGTATAGCACAGATACGCAGTATTTT; CDR3aa: CAIRPSAASGTYSTDTQYF
d_gene: NA; abundance: NA; j_gene: TRBJ2-3; v_gene: TRBV4-1; CDR3nt: TGCGCCAGCAGCCAAGAGCGGGTTAGCACAGATACGCAGTATTTT; CDR3aa: CASSQERVSTDTQYF
d_gene: TRBD2; abundance: NA; j_gene: TRBJ2-7; v_gene: TRBV20-1; CDR3nt: TGCAGTGCTAGTGTCGGGAGCGGGGCCCTTGGAGAGCAGTACTTC; CDR3aa: CSASVGSGALGEQYF